The entry below gives a single TCR beta chain sequence along with its context. The antigen remains undetermined. This sample stems from a study of molecular identifiers for immune sequencing clone quantification. The study's findings and limits: Clones above 20 RNA copies held over 97% of effector molecules, under 1% in naive cells. Highly expanded clone sizes could end up underestimated if a barcode were shared by identical TCR molecules.

Naive CD8 T cell sorting was performed on the CD8+CD4-CCR7+CD45RA+ phenotype. Germline CDR1 is DFQATT and CDR2 is SNEGSKA (reference sequence). The V gene lost 3 bases and the J gene lost 5 bases, with 19 bases spanning the gap. This CDR3 has 16 amino acids. Preparation methods for the bulk TCR libraries were those previously described, with listed TCR primers. TCRdb fed the PCR reads into MiXCR, producing one record per CDR3 protein. The data hold approximately 97,000 distinct CDR3 sequences, with 30% to 35% observed a single time. The origin of this receptor is a human donor in good health. Some libraries in this study had Jurkat cell RNA spiked in. Sequencing used naive CD8+ T cells from blood, with Jurkat cell RNA spiked in. Subset in this sample: FACS-sorted CD8+CD4-CCR7+CD45RA+ naive T cells. V usage is TRBV20-1 and J usage is TRBJ2-2; maybe TRBD1 (5 bases). CDR3 DNA: TGCAGTGCTAGGGACATCGTTATCTGGGTTACCGGGGAGCTGTTTTTT. Translation: CSARDIVIWVTGELFF.